The 30 T cell receptor beta chains reported below all come from one sample, sequenced in a study of blood T cell repertoires in COVID-19 (dated by TCRdb to the early 2020s). The library was prepared using the immunoSEQ multiplex PCR assay. TCRdb took over this immuneACCESS table, retaining in-frame rearrangements with V and J assigned. Such tables are incomplete; in checked studies, under half of the missing clones stem from an unresolved V gene, and the remainder is unexplained. For this sample the table gives 90,000 to 110,000 clones, of which roughly four fifths were detected only once. In total, the top ten clones hold over 9% of the sample. Specimen: peripheral blood. All receptors derive from a woman in her 70s with acute or convalescent COVID-19.

This clone was counted only a few times. The V gene is TRBV7-8, the J gene TRBJ1-3; no reliable D call. Looked up from germline, CDR1 is SGHVS and CDR2 is FQNEAQ. The length of the CDR3 is 14 residues. The V and J ends lost 2 bases and 3 bases respectively, with 8 bases between them. The CDR3 is CASSLIGLGNTIYF. DNA of the CDR3: TGTGCCAGCAGCTTAATCGGTCTTGGAAACACCATATATTTT.

This clone is a singleton in its sample. The rearrangement uses TRBV6-5 and TRBJ2-3; 7 nucleotides match TRBD1. Germline CDR1 MNHEY, CDR2 SVGAGI. This CDR3 contains 16 residues. J lost 2 bases, V lost 2 bases, and 7 bases had no gene match. The CDR3 bases are TGTGCCAGCAGTTACGCCCCAGGGGGAGTCACAGATACGCAGTATTTT. It translates to CASSYAPGGVTDTQYF.

In this sample, this clone turned up once. In nucleotides, the CDR3 is TGTGCCTGGAGCTCGAATCAATTAGCCGCCGTGGGGGAGCTGTTTTTT. Encoded protein: CAWSSNQLAAVGELFF. The chain has TRBV30 and TRBJ2-2; no firm D call. The CDR3 is made up of 16 amino acids. Germline V lookup: CDR1 GTSNPN, CDR2 SVGIG (reference sequence). Trimming stripped 3 bases from V and 8 bases from J, with 22 bases between.

This sequence joins TRBV6-2 or TRBV6-3 and TRBJ2-3; 9 bases line up with TRBD2. J lost 0 bases, V lost 0 bases, and 7 bases had no gene match. In germline, CDR1 is MNHEY, CDR2 SVGEGT. The CDR3 is 18 residues long. CDR3 nucleotide sequence: TGTGCCAGCAGTTACTCGACTAGCGGAGAGACTAGCACAGATACGCAGTATTTT. This sequence encodes CASSYSTSGETSTDTQYF.

The genes are TRBV11-2 and TRBJ1-1; D possibly corresponds to TRBD1 (5 bases). Trimming removed 1 base at V and 10 bases at J, with 10 bases between. This CDR3 is 12 amino acids long. CDR1 is SGHAT and CDR2 is FQNNGV in the germline V gene. The CDR3 protein is CASSLAQGRAFF. DNA of the CDR3: TGTGCCAGCAGCTTAGCGCAGGGCCGAGCTTTCTTT. The entire variable domain, with the rest obtained from reference TRBV11-2 and TRBJ1-1, is as follows: EAGVAQSPRYKIIEKRQSVAFWCNPISGHATLYWYQQILGQGPKLLIQFQNNGVVDDSQLPKDRFSAERLKGVDSTLKIQPAKLEDSAVYLCASSLAQGRAFFGQGTRLTVV.

This clone was detected once. The chain is built from TRBV2 and TRBJ2-7, with a weak D call TRBD1 (6 bases). Germline CDR1 is SNHLY and CDR2 is FYNNEI. CDR3 size: 15 residues. The ends were cut back, 7 bases at V and 0 bases at J, with 16 bases in the middle. The CDR3 is CASKRLRGPSYEQYF. CDR3 DNA: TGTGCCAGCAAACGTCTCAGGGGACCCTCCTACGAGCAGTACTTC.

The chain couples TRBV7-8 to TRBJ1-5, with 9 bases fitting TRBD1. CDR1 and CDR2 (germline): SGHVS, FQNEAQ. There are 15 residues in the CDR3. The trim removed 1 base at V and 7 bases at J, leaving 5 bases unmatched. The CDR3 nucleotides are TGTGCCAGCAGCTTAGGGGACAGGGCGAGGCAGCCCCAGCATTTT. Encoded protein: CASSLGDRARQPQHF.

Only one count was recorded for this clone. This chain links TRBV9 with TRBJ2-1; TRBD2 is a possible D gene (6 bases). With 7 bases removed from V and 5 bases from J, the gap between germline ends came to 16 bases. The length of the CDR3 is 14 residues. Germline lookup yields CDR1 SGDLS and CDR2 YYNGEE. CDR3 sequence: CASWRGDSHNEQFF. The DNA of the CDR3 is TGTGCCAGCTGGCGGGGAGATTCCCACAATGAGCAGTTCTTC. The whole variable domain, filled in from reference TRBV9 and TRBJ2-1, reads DSGVTQTPKHLITATGQRVTLRCSPRSGDLSVYWYQQSLDQGLQFLIQYYNGEERAKGNILERFSAQQFPDLHSELNLSSLELGDSALYFCASWRGDSHNEQFFGPGTRLTVL.

The genes are TRBV10-3 and TRBJ2-1; 15 positions agree with TRBD2. CDR3 size: 13 residues. The V segment lost 7 bases and the J segment 13 bases; nucleotides outside the gene matches: 5. Germline V gives CDR1 ENHRY, CDR2 SYGVKD. The CDR3 protein is CAIMGLAGGAQFF. The CDR3 coding sequence is TGTGCCATCATGGGACTAGCGGGAGGTGCACAGTTCTTC.

This clone was found a few times. The V call is TRBV15, the J call TRBJ2-2; TRBD1 agrees at 7 bases. This CDR3 comprises 15 residues. Germline CDR1 LNHNV, CDR2 YYDKDF (reference sequence). The ends lost 1 base at V and 5 bases at J; junction bases unmatched: 4. The CDR3 protein is CATSRAGGMTGELFF. CDR3 sequence (DNA): TGTGCCACCAGCAGAGCAGGGGGTATGACCGGGGAGCTGTTTTTT.

The chain carries TRBV2 and TRBJ2-2; 7 nucleotides align to TRBD2. Germline trimming cut 7 bases from V and 6 bases from J; bases unmatched to any gene: 11. Germline CDR1 is SNHLY and CDR2 is FYNNEI. The CDR3 totals 15 residues. CDR3 loop: CASTESASGAGELFF. The CDR3 bases are TGTGCCAGCACCGAAAGTGCTAGCGGAGCCGGGGAGCTGTTTTTT. The whole variable domain, filled in from reference TRBV2 and TRBJ2-2, reads EPEVTQTPSHQVTQMGQEVILRCVPISNHLYFYWYRQILGQKVEFLVSFYNNEISEKSEIFDDQFSVERPDGSNFTLKIRSTKLEDSAMYFCASTESASGAGELFFGEGSRLTVL.

The genes are TRBV6-5 and TRBJ2-7, with D unresolved. Germline V lookup: CDR1 MNHEY, CDR2 SVGAGI. The CDR3 is 15 residues long. Trimming left V 4 bases short and J 9 bases short, with 22 bases between. The CDR3, as DNA: TGTGCCAGCAGTTCGAACCCGGTGACTTCCTTGGGGCAGTACTTC. Amino acid sequence: CASSSNPVTSLGQYF.

The rearrangement links TRBV21-1 to TRBJ2-5; the D call of TRBD1 is as the table states it, not checked on the DNA. TRBV21-1 is an annotated pseudogene. CDR3 size: 15 residues. CDR3 DNA sequence: TGTGCCAGCAGCAAAGCCCACAAGTACCAAGAGACCCAGTACTTC. This translates into CASSKAHKYQETQYF.

The V and J genes are TRBV3-1 (or the pseudogene TRBV3-2) and TRBJ2-7; 10 nucleotides match TRBD2. Looked up from germline, CDR1 is LGHDT and CDR2 is YNNKEL (reference sequence). CDR3 length: 15 residues. The J segment lost 5 bases and the V segment lost 0 bases, leaving 4 bases of the junction unmatched. The CDR3 DNA sequence: TGTGCCAGCAGCCAAGATTTAGCGGGAGGTAACGAGCAGTACTTC. Translating gives CASSQDLAGGNEQYF.

The V and J genes are TRBV4-3 and TRBJ2-7; TRBD2 matches at 9 bases. J was trimmed by 7 bases and V by 3 bases; bases with no gene match: 10. Germline CDR1 reads LGHNA; CDR2 reads YSLEER. The CDR3 runs 15 residues. The CDR3 nucleotides read TGCGCCAGCAGCCAGTCCAGGGCGGGAGGGAGTGAGCAGTACTTC. Amino acids: CASSQSRAGGSEQYF.

This chain uses TRBV5-4 with TRBJ2-2, with D tentatively TRBD1 (6 bases). This CDR3 comprises 16 residues. The germline V gene has CDR1 SGHNT and CDR2 YYREEE (reference sequence). V lost 2 bases and J lost 1, with 12 bases in between. Here the CDR3 DNA reads TGTGCCAGCAGCTTTGCAGGGGCGAGGAACACCGGGGAGCTGTTTTTT. It is translated as CASSFAGARNTGELFF.

This clone was observed once. This chain connects TRBV20-1 to TRBJ2-7; D might be TRBD2 (6 bases). V was shortened by 3 bases and J by 6 bases, with 15 bases between the two germline ends. Germline CDR1 DFQATT, CDR2 SNEGSKA (reference sequence). The CDR3 covers 13 residues. The CDR3 loop reads CSASRRDPGEQYF. CDR3 nucleotide sequence: TGCAGTGCTAGTCGGAGGGATCCGGGCGAGCAGTACTTC.

This chain uses TRBV7-2 with TRBJ1-5, with a possible D match to TRBD1 (6 bases). The germline V gene has CDR1 SGHTA and CDR2 FQGNSA. This CDR3 is built from 14 residues. V lost 4 bases to trimming and J lost 9 bases, with 16 bases between them. CDR3 region: CASSSGAGGTPQHF. The CDR3 DNA reads TGTGCCAGCAGCTCGGGTGCGGGGGGCACGCCCCAGCATTTT.

This clone was seen a handful of times. The rearrangement links TRBV6-5 to TRBJ1-1; D may be TRBD1 (5 bases). Germline lookup yields CDR1 MNHEY and CDR2 SVGAGI. The CDR3 has 13 amino acids. The germline V and J ends were trimmed by 6 bases and 1 base, with 9 bases remaining between them. The chain's CDR3 is CASRSTGNTEAFF. CDR3 sequence (DNA): TGTGCCAGCAGGTCAACAGGGAACACTGAAGCTTTCTTT.

This clone has more than one count but fewer than ten. The genes are TRBV5-1 and TRBJ2-5; 7 bases match TRBD1. The CDR3 extends over 13 amino acids. Trimming removed 0 bases from V and 4 bases from J; junction bases left unmatched: 0. In germline, CDR1 is SGHRS, CDR2 YFSETQ. The CDR3 reads CASSLGQGETQYF. The CDR3, as DNA: TGCGCCAGCAGCTTGGGACAGGGAGAGACCCAGTACTTC.

This chain uses TRBV10-2 with TRBJ2-1; 14 bases match TRBD2. Germline CDR1 WSHSY, CDR2 SAAADI. V was clipped by 5 bases and J by 4 bases; unmatched bases: 7. The CDR3 spans 17 residues. CDR3 bases: TGCGCCAGCAGTCTCGGACTAGCGGGGGGTGATTACAATGAGCAGTTCTTC. Protein product: CASSLGLAGGDYNEQFF.

J is TRBJ1-1 and V is TRBV14; no firm D call. V lost 0 bases to trimming and J lost 4 bases, with 6 bases between them. CDR3 length: 13 residues. Per the germline V gene, CDR1 is SGHDN and CDR2 is FVKESK. The DNA for the CDR3 is TGTGCCAGCAGCCAAGACACTTTCACTGAAGCTTTCTTT. Encoded protein: CASSQDTFTEAFF.

V and J are TRBV18 and TRBJ1-2; a possible D gene is TRBD1 (6 bases). Germline lookup yields CDR1 KGHSH and CDR2 LQKENI. CDR3 length equals 14 residues. V was shortened by 5 bases and J by 3 bases, with 13 bases between the two germline ends. The chain's CDR3 is CASSTQQGYYGYTF. The CDR3 DNA follows: TGTGCCAGCTCAACGCAACAGGGTTACTATGGCTACACCTTC.

The table lists this clone with a count of one. CDR3 loop: CASSLGTSTKSSYNEQFF. DNA of the CDR3: TGTGCCAGCAGCTTAGGGACTTCGACGAAGAGCTCCTACAATGAGCAGTTCTTC. V and J are TRBV11-3 and TRBJ2-1; D may be TRBD2 (5 bases). V dropped 1 base and J dropped 0 bases, with 16 bases sitting between them. Germline CDR1 is SGHNT and CDR2 is YENEEA. CDR3 size: 18 residues.

The rearrangement uses TRBV13 and TRBJ2-5; D unresolved. The CDR3 loop spans 15 amino acids. V was pared by 5 bases and J by 5 bases, with 18 bases between. Germline CDR1 reads PRHDT; CDR2 reads FYEKMQ (reference sequence). The DNA for the CDR3 is TGTGCCAGCAGCCCCGACCGGTCAGGCCGGGAGACCCAGTACTTC. Amino acid sequence: CASSPDRSGRETQYF.

The V call is TRBV19, the J call TRBJ1-1, with a possible D match to TRBD1 (5 bases). The V end lost 6 bases, the J end lost 5 bases, and 19 bases lay between the germline ends. CDR3 length: 15 residues. Germline CDR1 and CDR2: LNHDA and SQIVND (reference sequence). The CDR3 DNA sequence: TGTGCCAGTAGGGGGGGAAGTGGGGTAAAGACTGAAGCTTTCTTT. Its translation: CASRGGSGVKTEAFF. Complete variable domain (other parts from reference TRBV19 and TRBJ1-1): DGGITQSPKYLFRKEGQNVTLSCEQNLNHDAMYWYRQDPGQGLRLIYYSQIVNDFQKGDIAEGYSVSREKKESFPLTVTSAQKNPTAFYLCASRGGSGVKTEAFFGQGTRLTVV.

The chain links TRBV4-3 to TRBJ1-2; D unclear. The length of the CDR3 is 15 residues. Germline V gene sequence: CDR1 LGHNA, CDR2 YSLEER. Between the trimmed V and J ends, which lost 0 bases and 8 bases, there was a span of 16 bases. CDR3 coding DNA: TGCGCCAGCAGCCAAGATTGGGGAGGGAGGACGGGCTACACCTTC. Protein sequence: CASSQDWGGRTGYTF.

This chain links TRBV20-1 with TRBJ2-3, with 7 bases lining up with TRBD2. The CDR3 has 14 residues. V was pared by 3 bases and J by 4 bases, with 7 bases of the junction left unmatched. Germline values: CDR1 DFQATT, CDR2 SNEGSKA (reference sequence). Here the CDR3 reads CSASKSTSPDTQYF. The CDR3, as DNA: TGCAGTGCTAGTAAATCGACTAGCCCAGATACGCAGTATTTT.

The chain joins TRBV7-9 to TRBJ1-6; possible D gene TRBD1, 6 bases. The germline V gene has CDR1 SEHNR and CDR2 FQNEAQ (reference sequence). This CDR3 has 14 amino acids. Trimming pared 5 bases from V and 8 bases from J, leaving 13 bases between. The chain's CDR3 is CASSPDSLDSPLHF. The CDR3 DNA sequence: TGTGCCAGCAGCCCGGACAGTCTGGATTCACCCCTCCACTTT.

J is TRBJ2-1 and V is TRBV4-1; 14 bases match TRBD2. CDR1 and CDR2 from the germline V gene are MGHRA and YSYEKL. The ends lost 0 bases at V and 4 bases at J; junction bases unmatched: 11. This CDR3 is 20 amino acids long. The CDR3 loop is CASSQDLGTSGRAAYNEQFF. CDR3 DNA: TGCGCCAGCAGCCAAGATCTAGGGACTAGCGGGAGAGCAGCTTACAATGAGCAGTTCTTC.